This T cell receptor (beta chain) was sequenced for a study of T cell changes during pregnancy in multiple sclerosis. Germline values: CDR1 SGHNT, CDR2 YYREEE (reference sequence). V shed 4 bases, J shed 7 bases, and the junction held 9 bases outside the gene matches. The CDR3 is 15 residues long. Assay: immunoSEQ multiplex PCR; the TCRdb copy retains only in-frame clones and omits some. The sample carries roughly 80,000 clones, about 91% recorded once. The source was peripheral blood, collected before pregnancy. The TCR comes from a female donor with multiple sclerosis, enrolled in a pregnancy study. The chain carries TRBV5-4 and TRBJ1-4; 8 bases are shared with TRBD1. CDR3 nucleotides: TGTGCCAGCAGCGAAAGACAGGGGAGGGGTGAAAAACTGTTTTTT. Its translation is CASSERQGRGEKLFF.